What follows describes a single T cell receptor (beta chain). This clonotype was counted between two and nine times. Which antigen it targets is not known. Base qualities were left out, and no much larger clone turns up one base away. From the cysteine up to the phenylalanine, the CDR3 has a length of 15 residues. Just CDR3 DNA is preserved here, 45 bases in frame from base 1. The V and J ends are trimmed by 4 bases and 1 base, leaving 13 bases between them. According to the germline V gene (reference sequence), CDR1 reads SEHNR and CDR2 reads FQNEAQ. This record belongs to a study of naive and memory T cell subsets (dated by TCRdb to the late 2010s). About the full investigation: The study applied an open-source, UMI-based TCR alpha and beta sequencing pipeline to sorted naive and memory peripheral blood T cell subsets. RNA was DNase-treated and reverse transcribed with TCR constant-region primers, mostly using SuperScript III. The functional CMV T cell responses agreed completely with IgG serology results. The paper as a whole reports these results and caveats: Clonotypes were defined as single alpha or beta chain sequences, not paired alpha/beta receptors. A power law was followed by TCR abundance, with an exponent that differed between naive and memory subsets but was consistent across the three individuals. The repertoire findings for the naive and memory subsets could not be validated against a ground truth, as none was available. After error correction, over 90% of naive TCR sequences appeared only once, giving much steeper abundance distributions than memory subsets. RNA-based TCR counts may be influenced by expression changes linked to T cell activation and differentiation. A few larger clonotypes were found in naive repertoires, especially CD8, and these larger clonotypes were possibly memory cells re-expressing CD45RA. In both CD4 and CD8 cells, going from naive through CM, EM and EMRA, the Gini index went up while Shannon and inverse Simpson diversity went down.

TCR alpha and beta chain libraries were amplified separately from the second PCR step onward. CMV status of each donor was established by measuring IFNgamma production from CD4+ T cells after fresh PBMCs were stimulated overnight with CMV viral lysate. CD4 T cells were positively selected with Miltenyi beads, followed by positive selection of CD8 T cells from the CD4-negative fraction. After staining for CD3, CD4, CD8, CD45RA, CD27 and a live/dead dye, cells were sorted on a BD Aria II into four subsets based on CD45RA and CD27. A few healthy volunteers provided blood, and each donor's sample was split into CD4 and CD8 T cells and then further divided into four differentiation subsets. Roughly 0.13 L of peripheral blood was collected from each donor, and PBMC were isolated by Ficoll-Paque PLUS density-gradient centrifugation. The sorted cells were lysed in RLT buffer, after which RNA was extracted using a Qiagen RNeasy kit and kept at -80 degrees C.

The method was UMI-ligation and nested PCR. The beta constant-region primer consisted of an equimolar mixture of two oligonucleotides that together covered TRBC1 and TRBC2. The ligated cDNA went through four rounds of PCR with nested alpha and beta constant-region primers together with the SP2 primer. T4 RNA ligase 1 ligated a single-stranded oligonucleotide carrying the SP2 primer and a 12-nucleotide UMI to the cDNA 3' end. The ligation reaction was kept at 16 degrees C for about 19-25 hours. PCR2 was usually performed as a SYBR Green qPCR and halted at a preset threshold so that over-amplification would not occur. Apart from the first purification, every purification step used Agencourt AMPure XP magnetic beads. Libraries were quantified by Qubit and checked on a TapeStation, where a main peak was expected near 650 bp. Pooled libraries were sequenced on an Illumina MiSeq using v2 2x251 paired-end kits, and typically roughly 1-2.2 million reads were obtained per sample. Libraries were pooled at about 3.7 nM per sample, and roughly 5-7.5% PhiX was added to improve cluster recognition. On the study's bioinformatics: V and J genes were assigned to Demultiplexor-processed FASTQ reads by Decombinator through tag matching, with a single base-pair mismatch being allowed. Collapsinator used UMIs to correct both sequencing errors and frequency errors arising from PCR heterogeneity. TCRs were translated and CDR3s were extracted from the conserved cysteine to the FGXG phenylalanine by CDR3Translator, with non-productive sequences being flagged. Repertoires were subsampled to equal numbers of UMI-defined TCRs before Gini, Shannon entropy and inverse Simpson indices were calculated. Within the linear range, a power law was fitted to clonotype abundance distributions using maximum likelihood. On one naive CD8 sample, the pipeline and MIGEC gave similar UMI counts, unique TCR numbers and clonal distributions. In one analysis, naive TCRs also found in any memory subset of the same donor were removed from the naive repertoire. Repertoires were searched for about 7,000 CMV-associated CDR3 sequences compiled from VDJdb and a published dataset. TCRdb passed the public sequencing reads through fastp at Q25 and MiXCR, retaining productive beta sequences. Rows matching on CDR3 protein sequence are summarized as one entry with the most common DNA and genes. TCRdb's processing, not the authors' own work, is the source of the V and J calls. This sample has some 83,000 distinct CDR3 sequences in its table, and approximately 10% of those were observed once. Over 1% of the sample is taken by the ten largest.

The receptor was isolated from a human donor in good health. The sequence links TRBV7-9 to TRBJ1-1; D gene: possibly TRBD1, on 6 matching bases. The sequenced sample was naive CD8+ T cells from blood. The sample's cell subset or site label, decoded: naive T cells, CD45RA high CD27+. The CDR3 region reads CASSSMDSPNTEAFF. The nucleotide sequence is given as TGTGCCAGCAGCTCAATGGACAGCCCGAACACTGAAGCTTTCTTT.